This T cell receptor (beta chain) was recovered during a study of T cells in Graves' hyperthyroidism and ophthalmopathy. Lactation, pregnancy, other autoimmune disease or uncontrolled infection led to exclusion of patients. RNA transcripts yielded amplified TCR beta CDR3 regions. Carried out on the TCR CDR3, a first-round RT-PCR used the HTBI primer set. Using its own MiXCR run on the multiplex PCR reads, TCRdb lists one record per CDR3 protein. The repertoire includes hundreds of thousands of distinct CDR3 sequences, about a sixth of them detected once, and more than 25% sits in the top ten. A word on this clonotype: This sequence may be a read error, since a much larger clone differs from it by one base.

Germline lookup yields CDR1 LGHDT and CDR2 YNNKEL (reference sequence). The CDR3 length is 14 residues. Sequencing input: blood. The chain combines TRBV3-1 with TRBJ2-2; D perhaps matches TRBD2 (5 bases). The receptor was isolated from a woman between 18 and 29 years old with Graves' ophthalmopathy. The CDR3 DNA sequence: TGTGTCAGCAGCCCGGGCGGGTACACCGGGGAGCTGTTTTTT. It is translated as CVSSPGGYTGELFF.